This TCR beta chain was sequenced for a study of shared clonotypes between healthy human individuals. As regards this clone: Its target is not known.

Study observations and caveats: Some naive CD4 clonotypes, roughly 4.7%, turned up in common across a few donors. On the whole, naive subsets had larger estimated richness than memory subsets had.

Study donors comprised healthy, HIV-negative adults devoid of recent acute infection or vaccination. The table came from immunoSEQ multiplex PCR; TCRdb's copy has only in-frame clones and leaves some out. The table lists approximately 1.5 million clones, nearly 99% of them singletons. This TCR was recovered from a man aged 25 to 45 in good health. The sample was naive CD4+ T cells sorted from blood. Indicated subset: CD45RA+ positively selected.

The CDR3 loop reads CASSATDRVNQPQHF. The CDR3 nucleotides read TGTGCCAGCAGCGCTACCGACAGGGTGAATCAGCCCCAGCATTTT. V is TRBV6-6 and J is TRBJ1-5; TRBD1 agrees at 7 bases. Germline V gives CDR1 MNHNY, CDR2 SVGAGI (reference sequence). CDR3 size: 15 residues. V shed 6 bases, J shed 4 bases, and the junction held 9 bases outside the gene matches.